The rows below give T cell receptor beta chains drawn from one sample of a study of radiation and T cells in renal cell carcinoma. The method was immunoSEQ multiplex PCR; TCRdb's version includes in-frame clones alone and lacks a portion of them. The sample has tens of thousands of clones; 45% to 50% are singletons. The sequencing here drew on tumor tissue, taken from a patient whose treatment included radiotherapy and nephrectomy. The receptors were gathered from a woman in her forties or fifties with renal cell carcinoma. The CDR3 runs from the conserved cysteine through the conserved F or W. D genes are given only for firm matches. A row's size may be missing; if present it is once, few, many or a size class.

len: 16
v_gene: TRBV7-8
abundance: many
d_gene: NA
j_gene: TRBJ2-7
CDR3nt: TGTGCCAGCAGCCGCCCCCGGGACAAGGGGAACTACGAGCAGTACTTC
CDR3aa: CASSRPRDKGNYEQYF

len: 15
v_gene: TRBV5-1
abundance: few
d_gene: TRBD1
j_gene: TRBJ2-1
CDR3nt: TGCGCCAGCAGCTTGTTGCCAGGGGGCTACAATGAGCAGTTCTTC
CDR3aa: CASSLLPGGYNEQFF

len: 13
v_gene: TRBV7-2
abundance: NA
d_gene: NA
j_gene: TRBJ2-5
CDR3nt: TGTGCCAGCAGCGCGACCCCCCGAGAGACCCAGTACTTC
CDR3aa: CASSATPRETQYF

len: 17
v_gene: TRBV5-4
abundance: NA
d_gene: NA
j_gene: TRBJ1-2
CDR3nt: TGTGCCAGCAGCTTGGGGGGGCGCAGGCAACTTGGAAATGGCTACACCTTC
CDR3aa: CASSLGGRRQLGNGYTF

len: 9
v_gene: TRBV5-7
abundance: few
d_gene: NA
j_gene: TRBJ1-2
CDR3nt: TGTGCCAGCAACGAAAGGGGGAGATTC
CDR3aa: CASNERGRF

len: 14
v_gene: TRBV5-1
abundance: few
d_gene: TRBD1
j_gene: TRBJ2-5
CDR3nt: TGCGCCAGCAGCTTCCCGACAGGGTCAGAGACCCAGTACTTC
CDR3aa: CASSFPTGSETQYF

len: 12
v_gene: TRBV29-1
abundance: NA
d_gene: TRBD1
j_gene: TRBJ1-4
CDR3nt: TGCAGCGGTGGGACAGGGAATGAAAAACTGTTTTTT
CDR3aa: CSGGTGNEKLFF

len: 13
v_gene: TRBV6-1
abundance: many
d_gene: TRBD1
j_gene: TRBJ1-1
CDR3nt: TGTGCCAGTCAACAGGGGGTTACGACTGAAGCTTTCTTT
CDR3aa: CASQQGVTTEAFF

len: 14
v_gene: TRBV5-1
abundance: once
d_gene: NA
j_gene: TRBJ1-2
CDR3nt: TGCGCCAGCAGCTCCCCTGGGGGGAACTATGGCTACACCTTC
CDR3aa: CASSSPGGNYGYTF

len: 13
v_gene: TRBV30
abundance: NA
d_gene: NA
j_gene: TRBJ1-5
CDR3nt: TGTGCCTGGACCGCGACCGGTAATCAGCCCCAGCATTTT
CDR3aa: CAWTATGNQPQHF

len: 14
v_gene: TRBV27
abundance: NA
d_gene: NA
j_gene: TRBJ2-7
CDR3nt: TGTGCCAGCAGTTTTGGTAAAGGGACCTACGAGCAGTACTTC
CDR3aa: CASSFGKGTYEQYF

len: 15
v_gene: TRBV4-1
abundance: many
d_gene: NA
j_gene: TRBJ1-2
CDR3nt: TGCGCCAGCAGCCATCCGGGATGGAGACAGGATGGCTACACCTTC
CDR3aa: CASSHPGWRQDGYTF

len: 19
v_gene: TRBV4-1
abundance: few
d_gene: TRBD2
j_gene: TRBJ2-2
CDR3nt: TGCGCCAGCAGCCACAATATGAGGAGCGGGGTCCGGAACACCGGGGAGCTGTTTTTT
CDR3aa: CASSHNMRSGVRNTGELFF

len: 15
v_gene: TRBV5-1
abundance: NA
d_gene: NA
j_gene: TRBJ1-5
CDR3nt: TGCGCCAGCAGCTTGGGAGGGTATAGCAATCAGCCCCAGCATTTT
CDR3aa: CASSLGGYSNQPQHF

len: 16
v_gene: TRBV4-3
abundance: NA
d_gene: TRBD1
j_gene: TRBJ1-2
CDR3nt: TGCGCCAGCAGCCAATTGGACAGGGCGAATAACTATGGCTACACCTTC
CDR3aa: CASSQLDRANNYGYTF

len: 15
v_gene: TRBV6-6
abundance: NA
d_gene: TRBD1
j_gene: TRBJ1-2
CDR3nt: TGTGCCAGCGCCTTTTTAGGGACAGGGATTAGGGGCTACACCTTC
CDR3aa: CASAFLGTGIRGYTF

len: 16
v_gene: TRBV18
abundance: many
d_gene: NA
j_gene: TRBJ1-3
CDR3nt: TGTGCCAGCTCACCCCTCGTCAAGAGCTCTGGAAACACCATATATTTT
CDR3aa: CASSPLVKSSGNTIYF

len: 16
v_gene: TRBV4-1
abundance: many
d_gene: NA
j_gene: TRBJ2-7
CDR3nt: TGCGCCAGCAGCCAAGATAACCGTCAACTTTACTACGAGCAGTACTTC
CDR3aa: CASSQDNRQLYYEQYF

len: 14
v_gene: TRBV29-1
abundance: many
d_gene: TRBD1
j_gene: TRBJ1-2
CDR3nt: TGCAGCGTTGAAGGGGGACAGGGCAACTATGGCTACACCTTC
CDR3aa: CSVEGGQGNYGYTF

len: 14
v_gene: TRBV5-1
abundance: NA
d_gene: NA
j_gene: TRBJ1-4
CDR3nt: TGCGCCACCTCGGTGGGGGGACAAAATGAAAAACTGTTTTTT
CDR3aa: CATSVGGQNEKLFF

len: 17
v_gene: TRBV5-1
abundance: medium-sized
d_gene: NA
j_gene: TRBJ1-1
CDR3nt: TGCGCCAGCAGCTTGGCCCACAGTGGAGGTATGAACACTGAAGCTTTCTTT
CDR3aa: CASSLAHSGGMNTEAFF

len: 14
v_gene: TRBV10-3
abundance: NA
d_gene: NA
j_gene: TRBJ1-1
CDR3nt: TGTGCCATCAGTGAGAGTCCAGGGGAGACTGAAGCTTTCTTT
CDR3aa: CAISESPGETEAFF

len: 15
v_gene: TRBV7-9
abundance: NA
d_gene: NA
j_gene: TRBJ1-3
CDR3nt: TGTGCCAGCAGCTCTTTGGGTGGTCTTGGAAACACCATATATTTT
CDR3aa: CASSSLGGLGNTIYF